This T cell receptor beta chain derives from a study of CD8+CD57+ T cells in acquired aplastic anemia. For the study at large: Sorted CD4+ and CD8+ cells gave a mean 3.2 ug DNA, range roughly 0.2 to 27.4 ug. General study points: Patients and controls had in common twenty-nine CD8+ CDR3 sequences.

For this clonotype: Its antigen is still unknown. The germline gene is not matched at one end of the junction; a read error may be the cause.

TCR beta VDJ and CDR3 profiling used genomic DNA as template. TCRdb re-called the reads with MiXCR, one entry per CDR3 protein. The sample comprises 150,000 to 200,000 distinct CDR3 sequences, over 70% of which are singletons, and around 45% rests with the top ten. Patients included in sequencing had previously demonstrated CD8+CD57+ cell expansion by flow cytometry. Patient blood was sampled before any therapy had been received. This CDR3 has 13 amino acids. CDR1 LNHNV and CDR2 YYDKDF come from the germline V gene (reference sequence). The genes are TRBV15 and TRBJ2-7; no clear D gene. The material sequenced was sorted CD4+, CD8+, or CD8+CD57+ T cells (not recorded which) from PBMCs. The clonotype was recovered from a human donor with aplastic anemia. The CDR3 DNA follows: TGTGCCACCGGCAGAGGTCCCTCCTACGAGCAGTGCTTC. It is translated as CATGRGPSYEQCF.